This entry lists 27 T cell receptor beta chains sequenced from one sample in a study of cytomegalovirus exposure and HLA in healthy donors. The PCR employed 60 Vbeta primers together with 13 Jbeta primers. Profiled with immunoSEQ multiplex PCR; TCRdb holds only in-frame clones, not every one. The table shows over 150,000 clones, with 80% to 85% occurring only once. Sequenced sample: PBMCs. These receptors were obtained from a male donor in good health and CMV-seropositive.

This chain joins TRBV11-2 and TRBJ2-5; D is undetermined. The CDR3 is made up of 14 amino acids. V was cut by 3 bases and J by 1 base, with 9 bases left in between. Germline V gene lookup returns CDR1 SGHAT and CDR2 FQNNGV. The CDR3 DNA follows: TGTGCCAGCAGCTTTAACTCGGGCCAAGAGACCCAGTACTTC. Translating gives CASSFNSGQETQYF.

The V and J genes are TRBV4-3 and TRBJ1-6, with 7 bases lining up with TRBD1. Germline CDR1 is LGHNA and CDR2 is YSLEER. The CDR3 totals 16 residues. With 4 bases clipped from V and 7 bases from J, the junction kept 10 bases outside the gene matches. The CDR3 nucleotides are TGCGCCAGCAGCCTCCACTCCGGGACAGCGAATTCACCCCTCCACTTT. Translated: CASSLHSGTANSPLHF.

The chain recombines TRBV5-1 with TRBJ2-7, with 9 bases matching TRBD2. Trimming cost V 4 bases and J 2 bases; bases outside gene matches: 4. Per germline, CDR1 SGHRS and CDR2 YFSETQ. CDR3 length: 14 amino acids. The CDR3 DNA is TGCGCCAGCAGCACTGCGGGAGGGGCCTACGAGCAGTACTTC. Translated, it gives CASSTAGGAYEQYF.

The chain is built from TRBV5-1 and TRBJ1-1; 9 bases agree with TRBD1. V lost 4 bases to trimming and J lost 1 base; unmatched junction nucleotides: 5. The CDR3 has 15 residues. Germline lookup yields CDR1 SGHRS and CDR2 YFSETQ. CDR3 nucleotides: TGCGCCAGCAGCAACCGGGACAGGGAGAACACTGAAGCTTTCTTT. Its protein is CASSNRDRENTEAFF.

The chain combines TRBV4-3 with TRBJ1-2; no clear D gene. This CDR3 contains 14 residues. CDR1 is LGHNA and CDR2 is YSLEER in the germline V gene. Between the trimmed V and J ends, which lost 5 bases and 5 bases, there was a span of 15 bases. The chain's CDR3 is CASSGQPGLYGYTF. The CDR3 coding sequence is TGCGCCAGCAGCGGGCAGCCAGGATTGTATGGCTACACCTTC.

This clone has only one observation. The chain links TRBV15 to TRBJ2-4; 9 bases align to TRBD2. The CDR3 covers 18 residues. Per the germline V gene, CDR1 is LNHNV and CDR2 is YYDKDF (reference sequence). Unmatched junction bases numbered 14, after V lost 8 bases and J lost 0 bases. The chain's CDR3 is CATGPRAGGPLAKNIQYF. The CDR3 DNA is TGTGCCACCGGGCCGAGGGCGGGAGGGCCTTTAGCCAAAAACATTCAGTACTTC.

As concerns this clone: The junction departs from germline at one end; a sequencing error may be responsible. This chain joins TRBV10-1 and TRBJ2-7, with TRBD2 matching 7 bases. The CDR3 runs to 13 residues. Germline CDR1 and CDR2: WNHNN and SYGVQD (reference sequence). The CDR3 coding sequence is TGCGTCAGCAGCCCTGGCGGGAGATACGAGCAGTACTTC. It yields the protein CVSSPGGRYEQYF.

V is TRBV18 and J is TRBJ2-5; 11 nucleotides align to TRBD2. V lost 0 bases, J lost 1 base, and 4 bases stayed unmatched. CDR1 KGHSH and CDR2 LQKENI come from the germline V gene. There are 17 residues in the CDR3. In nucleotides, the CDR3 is TGTGCCAGCTCACCACCGGCGGGGACTAGCGGCCAAGAGACCCAGTACTTC. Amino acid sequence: CASSPPAGTSGQETQYF.

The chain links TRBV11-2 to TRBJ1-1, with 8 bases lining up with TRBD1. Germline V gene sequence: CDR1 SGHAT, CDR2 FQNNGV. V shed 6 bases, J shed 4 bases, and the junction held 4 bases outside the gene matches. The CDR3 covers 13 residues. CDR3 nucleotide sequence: TGTGCCAGCAGAGTAACAGGGGGCACTGAAGCTTTCTTT. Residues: CASRVTGGTEAFF.

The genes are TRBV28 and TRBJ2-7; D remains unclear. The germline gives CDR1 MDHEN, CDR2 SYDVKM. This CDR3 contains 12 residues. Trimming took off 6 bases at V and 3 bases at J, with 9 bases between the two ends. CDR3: CASRRNNYEQYF. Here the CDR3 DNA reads TGTGCCAGCAGGAGGAATAACTACGAGCAGTACTTC.

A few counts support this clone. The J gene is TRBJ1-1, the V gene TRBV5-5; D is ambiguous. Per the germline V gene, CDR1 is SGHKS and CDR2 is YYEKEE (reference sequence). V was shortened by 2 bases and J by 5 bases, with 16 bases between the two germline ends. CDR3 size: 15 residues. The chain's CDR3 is CASSFTVRWKTEAFF. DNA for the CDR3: TGTGCCAGCAGCTTCACAGTACGGTGGAAAACTGAAGCTTTCTTT.

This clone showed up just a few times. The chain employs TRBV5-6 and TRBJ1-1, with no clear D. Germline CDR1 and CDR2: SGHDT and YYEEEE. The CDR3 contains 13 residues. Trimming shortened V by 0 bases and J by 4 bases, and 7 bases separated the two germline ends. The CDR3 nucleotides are TGTGCCAGCAGCTTGGGAACTGGCACTGAAGCTTTCTTT. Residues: CASSLGTGTEAFF.

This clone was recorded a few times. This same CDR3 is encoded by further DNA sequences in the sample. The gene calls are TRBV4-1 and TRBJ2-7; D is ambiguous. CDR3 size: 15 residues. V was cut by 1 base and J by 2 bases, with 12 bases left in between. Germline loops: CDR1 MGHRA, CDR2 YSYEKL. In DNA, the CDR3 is TGCGCCAGCAGCCAAGGACGGCTAGAAGCCTACGAGCAGTACTTC. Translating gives CASSQGRLEAYEQYF.

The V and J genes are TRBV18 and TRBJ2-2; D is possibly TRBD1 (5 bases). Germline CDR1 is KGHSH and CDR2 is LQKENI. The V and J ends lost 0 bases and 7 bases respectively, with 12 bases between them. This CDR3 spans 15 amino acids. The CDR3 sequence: CASSPPVRVDGELFF. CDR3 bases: TGTGCCAGCTCACCACCGGTCAGGGTAGACGGGGAGCTGTTTTTT.

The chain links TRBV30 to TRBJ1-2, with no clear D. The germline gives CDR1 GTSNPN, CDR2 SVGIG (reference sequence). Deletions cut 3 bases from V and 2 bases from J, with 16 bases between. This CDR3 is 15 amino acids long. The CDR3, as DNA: TGTGCCTGGAGGTATTCCGGGATTTCAAACTATGGCTACACCTTC. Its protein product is CAWRYSGISNYGYTF.

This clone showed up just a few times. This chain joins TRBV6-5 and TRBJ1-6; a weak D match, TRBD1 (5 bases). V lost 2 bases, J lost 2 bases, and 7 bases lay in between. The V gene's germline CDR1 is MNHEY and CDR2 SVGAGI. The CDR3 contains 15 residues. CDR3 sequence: CASSYGRAYNSPLHF. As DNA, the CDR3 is TGTGCCAGCAGTTACGGCAGGGCCTATAATTCACCCCTCCACTTT.

Here the CDR3 reads CASSIGTFEQYF. The CDR3 DNA is TGTGCCAGTAGTATCGGGACATTCGAGCAGTACTTC. This chain uses TRBV19 with TRBJ2-7; perhaps TRBD1 as D (6 bases). Germline V gives CDR1 LNHDA, CDR2 SQIVND (reference sequence). V lost 3 bases, J lost 6 bases, and 9 bases lay in between. There are 12 residues in the CDR3.

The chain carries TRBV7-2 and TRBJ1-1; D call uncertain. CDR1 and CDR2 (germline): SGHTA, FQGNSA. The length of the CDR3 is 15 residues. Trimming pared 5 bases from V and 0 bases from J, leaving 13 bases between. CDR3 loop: CASSPSTNLNTEAFF. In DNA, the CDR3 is TGTGCCAGCAGCCCCAGTACGAACCTGAACACTGAAGCTTTCTTT.

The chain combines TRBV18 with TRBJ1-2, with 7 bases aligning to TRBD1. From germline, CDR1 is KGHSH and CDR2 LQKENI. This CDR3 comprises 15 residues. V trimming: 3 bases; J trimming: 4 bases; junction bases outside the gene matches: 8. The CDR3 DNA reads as TGTGCCAGCTCACCGCGTGGAGGGGGCGCCTATGGCTACACCTTC. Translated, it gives CASSPRGGGAYGYTF.

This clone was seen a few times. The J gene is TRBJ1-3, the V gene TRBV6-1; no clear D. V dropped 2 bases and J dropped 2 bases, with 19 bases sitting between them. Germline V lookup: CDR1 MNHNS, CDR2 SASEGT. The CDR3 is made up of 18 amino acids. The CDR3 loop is CASSERPQSFRAGNTIYF. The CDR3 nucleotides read TGTGCCAGCAGTGAAAGGCCCCAATCTTTCCGGGCTGGAAACACCATATATTTT.

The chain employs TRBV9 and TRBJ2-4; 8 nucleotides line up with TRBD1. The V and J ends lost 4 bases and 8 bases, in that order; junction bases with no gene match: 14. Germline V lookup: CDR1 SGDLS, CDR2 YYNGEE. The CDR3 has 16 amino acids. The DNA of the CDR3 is TGTGCCAGCAGCCCCCGGACAGGGAAGTCGTCGGACATTCAGTACTTC. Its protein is CASSPRTGKSSDIQYF.

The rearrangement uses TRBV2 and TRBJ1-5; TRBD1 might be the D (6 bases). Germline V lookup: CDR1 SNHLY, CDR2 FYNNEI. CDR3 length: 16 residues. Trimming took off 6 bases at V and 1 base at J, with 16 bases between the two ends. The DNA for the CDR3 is TGTGCCAGCAGGAGAACAGGGTGGATAAGCAATCAGCCCCAGCATTTT. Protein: CASRRTGWISNQPQHF.

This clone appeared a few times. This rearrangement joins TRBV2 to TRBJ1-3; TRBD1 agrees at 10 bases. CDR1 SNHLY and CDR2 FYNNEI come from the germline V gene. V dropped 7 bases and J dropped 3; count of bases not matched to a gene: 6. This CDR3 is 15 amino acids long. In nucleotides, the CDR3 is TGTGCCAGCAAAAGCGACAGGGGGCATGGAAACACCATATATTTT. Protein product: CASKSDRGHGNTIYF.

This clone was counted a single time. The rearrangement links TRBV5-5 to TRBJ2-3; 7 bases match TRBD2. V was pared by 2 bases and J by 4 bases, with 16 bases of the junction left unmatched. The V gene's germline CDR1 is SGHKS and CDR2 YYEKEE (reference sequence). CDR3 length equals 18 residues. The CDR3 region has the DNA TGTGCCAGCAGCTTTCGTTCAGCCTCCGCGGGAGTGGCAGATACGCAGTATTTT. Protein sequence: CASSFRSASAGVADTQYF. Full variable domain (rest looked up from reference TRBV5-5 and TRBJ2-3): DAGVTQSPTHLIKTRGQQVTLRCSPISGHKSVSWYQQVLGQGPQFIFQYYEKEERGRGNFPDRFSARQFPNYSSELNVNALLLGDSALYLCASSFRSASAGVADTQYFGPGTRLTVL.

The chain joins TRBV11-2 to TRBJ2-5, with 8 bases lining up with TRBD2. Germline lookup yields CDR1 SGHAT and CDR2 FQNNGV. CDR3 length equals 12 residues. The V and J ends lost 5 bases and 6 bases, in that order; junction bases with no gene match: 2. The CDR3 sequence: CASSREGKTQYF. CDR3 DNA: TGTGCCAGCAGCCGGGAGGGGAAGACCCAGTACTTC.

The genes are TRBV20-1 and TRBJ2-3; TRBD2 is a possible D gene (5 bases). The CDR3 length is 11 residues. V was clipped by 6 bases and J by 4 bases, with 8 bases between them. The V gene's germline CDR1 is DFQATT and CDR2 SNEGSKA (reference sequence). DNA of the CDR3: TGCAGTGCAGGAGGATCAGATACGCAGTATTTT. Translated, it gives CSAGGSDTQYF.

The DNA of the CDR3 is TGTGCCAGCAGACAGGACCCGGGTTGGTCACCCCTCCACTTT. Protein: CASRQDPGWSPLHF. J is TRBJ1-6 and V is TRBV19, with D possibly matching TRBD1 (6 bases). Trimming took off 9 bases at V and 10 bases at J, with 19 bases between the two ends. From germline, CDR1 is LNHDA and CDR2 SQIVND (reference sequence). The CDR3 extends over 14 amino acids.